Below, 6 T cell receptor beta chains from the same sample are listed, as sequenced in a study of early T cells in non-severe SARS-CoV-2 infection. A single record per CDR3 protein comes from TCRdb applying MiXCR to the 5' RACE reads. Of roughly 56,000 distinct CDR3 sequences in the sample, 8% to 9% were seen once. Sample: whole blood. All receptors derive from an adult who was a healthcare worker with PCR-confirmed SARS-CoV-2 infection or an uninfected control (not recorded which).

The V and J genes are TRBV21-1 and TRBJ2-1; TRBD1, the table's D call, was not compared with the DNA. TRBV21-1 constitutes a pseudogene. The CDR3 length is 17 residues. The CDR3 sequence is CASSKAGDGRDYNEQFF. The CDR3 coding sequence is TGTGCCAGCAGCAAAGCGGGGGACGGACGAGACTACAATGAGCAGTTCTTC.

In its sample, this clonotype was seen many times. V is TRBV6-1 and J is TRBJ2-5; a weak D match, TRBD1 (5 bases). The germline CDR1 and CDR2 sequences are MNHNS and SASEGT. The CDR3 spans 14 residues. V was cut by 7 bases and J by 1 base, with 13 bases left in between. Here the CDR3 reads CASIAQEAQETQYF. Written as DNA, the CDR3 is TGTGCCAGCATCGCACAGGAAGCCCAAGAGACCCAGTACTTC.

The chain has TRBV20-1 and TRBJ2-7, with D tentatively TRBD2 (5 bases). CDR1 is DFQATT and CDR2 is SNEGSKA in the germline V gene (reference sequence). This CDR3 spans 14 amino acids. V was clipped by 6 bases and J by 5 bases, with 20 bases between them. CDR3 residues: CSALKEASFDEQYF. For the CDR3, the DNA is TGCAGTGCACTAAAGGAGGCTAGCTTTGACGAGCAGTACTTC.

This clonotype was recorded many times. J is TRBJ2-2 and V is TRBV3-1; 11 bases are shared with TRBD2. CDR1 and CDR2 from the germline V gene are LGHDT and YNNKEL (reference sequence). This CDR3 is 16 amino acids long. Trimming took 6 bases from V and 5 from J; bases not matched to a gene: 8. In nucleotides, the CDR3 is TGTGCCAGCAGGCAAACTAGCGGGAGAGGTACCGGGGAGCTGTTTTTT. Translated: CASRQTSGRGTGELFF.

This clonotype was seen only a few times. This rearrangement joins TRBV12-2 to TRBJ2-1. TRBV12-2 is designated a pseudogene. The CDR3 runs 8 residues. CDR3 DNA sequence: TGTGCAAGCCCGGAGCAGTTCTTC. It translates to CASPEQFF.

The V gene is TRBV12-3 or TRBV12-4, the J gene TRBJ1-1; TRBD1 aligns across 7 bases. J was trimmed by 2 bases and V by 2 bases; bases with no gene match: 2. The length of the CDR3 is 14 residues. CDR3 DNA: TGTGCCAGCAGTTTATCAGGGGGTAACACTGAAGCTTTCTTT. Its protein is CASSLSGGNTEAFF.